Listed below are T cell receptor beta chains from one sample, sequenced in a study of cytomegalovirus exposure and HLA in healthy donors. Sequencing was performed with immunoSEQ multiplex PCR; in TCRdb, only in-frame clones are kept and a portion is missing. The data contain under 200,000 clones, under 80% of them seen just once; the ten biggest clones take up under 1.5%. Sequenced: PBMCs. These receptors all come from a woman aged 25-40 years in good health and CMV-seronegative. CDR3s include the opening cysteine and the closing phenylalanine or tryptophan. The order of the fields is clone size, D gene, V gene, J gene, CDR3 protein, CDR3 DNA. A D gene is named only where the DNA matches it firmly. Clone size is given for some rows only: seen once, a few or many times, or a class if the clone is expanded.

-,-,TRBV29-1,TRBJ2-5,CSVGGSDQETQYF,TGCAGCGTTGGTGGCTCCGATCAAGAGACCCAGTACTTC
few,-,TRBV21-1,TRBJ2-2,CASSKDLPGGATNTGELFF,TGTGCCAGCAGCAAAGATCTCCCCGGAGGAGCTACGAACACCGGGGAGCTGTTTTTT
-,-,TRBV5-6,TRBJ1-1,CASSLTPVNTEAFF,TGTGCCAGCAGCTTGACCCCGGTGAACACTGAAGCTTTCTTT
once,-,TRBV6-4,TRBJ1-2,CASRDPNLANYGYTF,TGTGCCAGCAGAGACCCGAACCTAGCTAACTATGGCTACACCTTC
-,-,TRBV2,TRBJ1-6,CASSDGRLRTLHF,TGTGCCAGCAGTGATGGCAGGCTCAGGACCCTCCACTTT
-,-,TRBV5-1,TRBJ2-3,CASSLDMFPTDTQYF,TGCGCCAGCAGCTTAGACATGTTCCCCACAGATACGCAGTATTTT
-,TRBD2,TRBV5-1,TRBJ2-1,CASSPQGAGTYNEQFF,TGCGCCAGCAGCCCCCAGGGAGCGGGGACCTACAATGAGCAGTTCTTC
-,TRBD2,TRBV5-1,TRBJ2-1,CASSLRGTSVYNEQFF,TGCGCCAGCAGCTTACGAGGGACTAGCGTATACAATGAGCAGTTCTTC
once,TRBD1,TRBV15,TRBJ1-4,CATSRQGVVEKLFF,TGTGCCACCAGCAGACAGGGGGTAGTTGAAAAACTGTTTTTT
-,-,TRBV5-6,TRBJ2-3,CASSLGGKGGDTQYF,TGTGCCAGCAGCTTGGGGGGAAAGGGAGGAGATACGCAGTATTTT
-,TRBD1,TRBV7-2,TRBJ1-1,CASSASRDRAVPFF,TGTGCCAGCAGCGCGAGCCGGGACAGGGCGGTACCTTTCTTT
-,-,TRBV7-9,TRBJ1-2,CASSWGGTYGYTF,TGTGCCAGCAGCTGGGGAGGCACCTATGGCTACACCTTC
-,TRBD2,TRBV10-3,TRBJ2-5,CAISVSGGEETQYF,TGTGCCATCAGTGTCAGCGGGGGGGAGGAGACCCAGTACTTC
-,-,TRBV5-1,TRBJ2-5,CASNTLGRGGETQYF,TGCGCCAGCAACACCCTAGGAAGGGGGGGGGAGACCCAGTACTTC
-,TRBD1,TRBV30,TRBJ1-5,CAWKGQGRQPQHF,TGTGCCTGGAAGGGACAGGGGCGACAGCCCCAGCATTTT
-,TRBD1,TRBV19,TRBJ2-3,CASNTGTGYRLQYF,TGTGCCAGTAATACCGGGACAGGGTATCGCTTGCAGTATTTT
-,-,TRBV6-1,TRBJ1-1,CASRIRASNTEAFF,TGTGCCAGCAGGATCAGGGCCTCGAACACTGAAGCTTTCTTT
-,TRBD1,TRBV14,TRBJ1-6,CASSLISLQGNSPLHF,TGTGCCAGCAGCCTAATCTCGCTACAGGGGAACTCACCCCTCCACTTT
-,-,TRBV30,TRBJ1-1,CAWTKRRRGNTEAFF,TGTGCCTGGACCAAGCGTAGAAGGGGGAACACTGAAGCTTTCTTT
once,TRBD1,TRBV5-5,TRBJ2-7,CASSYPRGNSYEQYF,TGTGCCAGCAGCTACCCCAGGGGGAACTCCTACGAGCAGTACTTC
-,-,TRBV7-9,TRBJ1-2,CSSSPPLVELNGYTF,TGTTCCAGCAGCCCCCCCTTGGTGGAGCTCAATGGCTACACCTTC
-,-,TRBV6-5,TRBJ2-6,CASRGGGAGANVLTF,TGTGCCAGCAGAGGGGGGGGCGCAGGGGCCAACGTCCTGACTTTC
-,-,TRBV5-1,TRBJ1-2,CASRPTAGPSNYGYTF,TGCGCCAGCAGGCCCACGGCGGGGCCTTCTAACTATGGCTACACCTTC
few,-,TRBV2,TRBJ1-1,CASTLGRETEAFF,TGTGCCAGCACCCTAGGGAGAGAAACTGAAGCTTTCTTT
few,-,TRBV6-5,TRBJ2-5,CASSPQSYQETQYF,TGTGCCAGCAGCCCTCAGTCGTACCAAGAGACCCAGTACTTC
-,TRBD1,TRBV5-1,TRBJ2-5,CASSLEGGQWETQYF,TGCGCCAGCAGCTTGGAAGGGGGACAGTGGGAGACCCAGTACTTC
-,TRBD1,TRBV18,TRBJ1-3,CASSGTVSGNTIYF,TGTGCCAGCTCCGGGACAGTCTCTGGAAACACCATATATTTT
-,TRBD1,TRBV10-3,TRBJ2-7,CAISEDRDSYEQYF,TGTGCCATCAGTGAAGACAGGGATTCCTACGAGCAGTACTTC
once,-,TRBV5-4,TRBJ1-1,CASSQKTGNTEAFF,TGTGCCAGCAGCCAAAAGACAGGGAACACTGAAGCTTTCTTT
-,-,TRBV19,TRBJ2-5,CASSISGETQYF,TGTGCCAGTAGTATAAGCGGAGAGACCCAGTACTTC
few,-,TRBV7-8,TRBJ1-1,CASSRSGGILNTEAFF,TGTGCCAGCAGCCGTTCCGGAGGGATACTGAACACTGAAGCTTTCTTT
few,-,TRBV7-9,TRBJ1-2,CASSPPTAGYGYTF,TGTGCCAGCAGCCCCCCCACCGCGGGCTATGGCTACACCTTC
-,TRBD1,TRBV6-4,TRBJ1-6,CASRNTGTGNSPLHF,TGTGCCAGCAGAAATACCGGGACAGGAAATTCACCCCTCCACTTT